This T cell receptor (beta chain) was profiled in a study of lymphopenia after photon versus proton radiotherapy. V was pared by 5 bases and J by 0 bases, with 10 bases of the junction left unmatched. Germline V CDR1 and CDR2: SGHTA, FQGNSA. CDR3 length: 16 amino acids. Only in-frame clones appear in the TCRdb table, and some are missing; sequencing was by immunoSEQ multiplex PCR. Of tens of thousands of clones listed, over 75% are singletons. This sequence originates from a man aged 40-50 years with gastric cancer. J is TRBJ2-7 and V is TRBV7-2, with 7 bases fitting TRBD1. The material was peripheral blood, obtained from a patient treated with photon-based radiotherapy. CDR3 in DNA: TGTGCCAGCAGCCCGGCCGCGACAGGGAGCTCCTACGAGCAGTACTTC. It yields the protein CASSPAATGSSYEQYF.